What follows is one T cell receptor beta chain and its context. Its specificity is not known. The sample has other DNA sequences that encode this CDR3 too. The protocol was immunoSEQ multiplex PCR, while the TCRdb copy is restricted to in-frame clones and leaves out a portion. Of some 1.5 million clones detected, about 96% appear once; the ten largest clones hold more than 0.9%. In germline, CDR1 is KGHSH, CDR2 LQKENI. Trimming took 2 bases from V and 2 from J, leaving 9 bases between them. The CDR3 totals 15 residues. The data were obtained in a study of shared clonotypes between healthy human individuals. Study observations and caveats: Blood was the sole source, and tissue repertoires probably differ. What naive subsets generally showed was a larger estimated richness than memory subsets showed. The generation probabilities recorded for non-shared clonotypes fell below those of clonotypes shared by all four donors.

The chain carries TRBV18 and TRBJ2-2, with unresolved D. Sequencing was performed on naive CD4+ T cells sorted from blood. Documented subset: CD45RA+ positively selected. This sequence originates from a man aged 30-40 years in good health. The CDR3 DNA follows: TGTGCCAGCTCACCAAGGACGGCAAACACCGGGGAGCTGTTTTTT. Protein: CASSPRTANTGELFF.